This entry concerns a single T cell receptor beta chain. Clinical history reported by participants formed the basis on which cohorts were assigned. Cohort 3 recovery required two negative PCRs, clearance, or symptom resolution. This record comes from a study of blood T cell repertoires in COVID-19. Study in general: PBMCs, B-cell-depleted T cells, or T cells provided the cDNA or gDNA that made up the material.

The germline gives CDR1 SQVTM, CDR2 ANQGSEA. The CDR3 contains 11 residues. V lost 5 bases to trimming and J lost 0 bases, with 4 bases between them. Under the authors' procedure: Reference gene primer amplification gave nucleated cell count estimates. Using immunoSEQ multiplex PCR, the repertoire was profiled, and TCRdb retains in-frame clones only, with some absent. V and J calls and clone size are those listed in that table; D and trimming were worked out from the DNA. This sample has 250,000 or so clones; more than 80% occur once, and the top ten carry around 2%. Material for sequencing was PBMCs or T cells enriched from blood (not recorded which). The gene calls are TRBV29-1 and TRBJ1-1; D gene unclear. The sequence was collected from a man aged 60-69 years who had recovered from COVID-19. The CDR3 region has the DNA TGCAGCGTTTATATGAACACTGAAGCTTTCTTT. Its protein is CSVYMNTEAFF. The full variable domain, completed using reference TRBV29-1 and TRBJ1-1, is SAVISQKPSRDICQRGTSLTIQCQVDSQVTMMFWYRQQPGQSLTLIATANQGSEATYESGFVIDKFPISRPNLTFSTLTVSNMSPEDSSIYLCSVYMNTEAFFGQGTRLTVV.